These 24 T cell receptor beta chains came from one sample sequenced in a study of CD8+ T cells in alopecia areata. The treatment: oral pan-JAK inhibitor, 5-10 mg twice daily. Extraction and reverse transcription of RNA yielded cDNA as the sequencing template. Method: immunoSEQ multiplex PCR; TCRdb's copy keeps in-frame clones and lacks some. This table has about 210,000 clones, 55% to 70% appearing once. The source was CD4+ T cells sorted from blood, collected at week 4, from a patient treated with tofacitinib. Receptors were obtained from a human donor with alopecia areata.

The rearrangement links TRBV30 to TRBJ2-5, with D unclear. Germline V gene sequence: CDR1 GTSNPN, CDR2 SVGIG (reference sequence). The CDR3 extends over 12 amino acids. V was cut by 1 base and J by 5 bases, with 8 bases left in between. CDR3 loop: CAWSGRGETQYF. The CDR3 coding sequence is TGTGCCTGGAGTGGGCGCGGCGAGACCCAGTACTTC.

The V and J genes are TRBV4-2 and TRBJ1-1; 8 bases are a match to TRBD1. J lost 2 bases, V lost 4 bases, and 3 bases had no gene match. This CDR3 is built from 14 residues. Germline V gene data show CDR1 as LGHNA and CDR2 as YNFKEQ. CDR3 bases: TGTGCCAGCAGCCCGGACAGGGATAACACTGAAGCTTTCTTT. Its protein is CASSPDRDNTEAFF.

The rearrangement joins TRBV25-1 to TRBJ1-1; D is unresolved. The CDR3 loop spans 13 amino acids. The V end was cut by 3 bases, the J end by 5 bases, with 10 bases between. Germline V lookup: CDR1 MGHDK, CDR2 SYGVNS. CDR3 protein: CASSDSGRTEAFF. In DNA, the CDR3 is TGTGCCAGCAGTGACAGCGGGAGGACTGAAGCTTTCTTT.

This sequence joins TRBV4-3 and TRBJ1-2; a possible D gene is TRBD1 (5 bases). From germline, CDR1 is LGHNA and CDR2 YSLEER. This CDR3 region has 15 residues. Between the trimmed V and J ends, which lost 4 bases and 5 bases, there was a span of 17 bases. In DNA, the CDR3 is TGCGCCAGCAGCCCCGGGATAGGGGATTGGTATGGCTACACCTTC. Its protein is CASSPGIGDWYGYTF.

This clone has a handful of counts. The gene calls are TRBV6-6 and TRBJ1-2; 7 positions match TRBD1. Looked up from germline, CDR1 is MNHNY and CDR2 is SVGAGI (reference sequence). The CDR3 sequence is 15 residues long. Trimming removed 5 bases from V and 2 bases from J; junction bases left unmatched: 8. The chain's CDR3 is CASSQGGGQNYGYTF. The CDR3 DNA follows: TGTGCCAGCAGTCAGGGCGGGGGACAGAACTATGGCTACACCTTC.

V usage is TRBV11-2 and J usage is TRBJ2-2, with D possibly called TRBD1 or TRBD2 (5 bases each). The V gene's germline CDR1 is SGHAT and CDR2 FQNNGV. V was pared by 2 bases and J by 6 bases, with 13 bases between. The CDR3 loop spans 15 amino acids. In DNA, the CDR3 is TGTGCCAGCAGCTTACGCCGGGACGGACCCGGGGAGCTGTTTTTT. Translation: CASSLRRDGPGELFF.

CDR3 residues: CATSRDLKGGSFYTF. The CDR3 DNA reads as TGTGCCACCAGCAGAGATCTTAAGGGAGGGAGTTTCTACACCTTC. The rearrangement uses TRBV15 and TRBJ1-2, with D uncertain. With 0 bases removed from V and 10 bases from J, the gap between germline ends came to 18 bases. The CDR3 has 15 residues. Germline CDR1 is LNHNV and CDR2 is YYDKDF (reference sequence). The full variable domain, completed using reference TRBV15 and TRBJ1-2, is DAMVIQNPRYQVTQFGKPVTLSCSQTLNHNVMYWYQQKSSQAPKLLFHYYDKDFNNEADTPDNFQSRRPNTSFCFLDIRSPGLGDTAMYLCATSRDLKGGSFYTFGSGTRLTVV.

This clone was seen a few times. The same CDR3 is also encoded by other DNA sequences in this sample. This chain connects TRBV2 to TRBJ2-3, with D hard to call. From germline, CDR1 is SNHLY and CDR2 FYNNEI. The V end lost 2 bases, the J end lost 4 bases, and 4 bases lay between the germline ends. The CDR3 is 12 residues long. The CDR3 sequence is CASSELADTQYF. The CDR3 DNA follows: TGTGCCAGCAGTGAATTAGCAGATACGCAGTATTTT.

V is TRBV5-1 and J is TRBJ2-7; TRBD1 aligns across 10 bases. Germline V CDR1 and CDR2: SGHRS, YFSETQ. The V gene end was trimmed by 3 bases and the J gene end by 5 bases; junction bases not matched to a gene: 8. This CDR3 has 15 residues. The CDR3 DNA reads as TGCGCCAGCAGCTACCGACAGGGGGCGTCTCACGAGCAGTACTTC. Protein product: CASSYRQGASHEQYF.

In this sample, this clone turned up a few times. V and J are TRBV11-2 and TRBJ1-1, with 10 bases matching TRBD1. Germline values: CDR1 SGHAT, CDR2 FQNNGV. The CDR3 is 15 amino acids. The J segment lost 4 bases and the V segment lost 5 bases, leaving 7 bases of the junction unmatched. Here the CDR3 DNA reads TGTGCCAGCAGCCCTCGGACAGGGGGAAGCACTGAAGCTTTCTTT. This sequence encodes CASSPRTGGSTEAFF.

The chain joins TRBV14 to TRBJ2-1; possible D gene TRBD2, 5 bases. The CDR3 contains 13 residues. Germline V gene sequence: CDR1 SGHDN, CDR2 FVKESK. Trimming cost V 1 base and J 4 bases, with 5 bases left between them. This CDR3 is CASSQGTYNEQFF. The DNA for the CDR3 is TGTGCCAGCAGCCAAGGGACTTACAATGAGCAGTTCTTC.

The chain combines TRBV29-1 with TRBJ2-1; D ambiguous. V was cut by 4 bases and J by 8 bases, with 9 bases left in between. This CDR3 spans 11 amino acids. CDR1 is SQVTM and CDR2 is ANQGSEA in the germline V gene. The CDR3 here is CSVAALDEQFF. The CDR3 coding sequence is TGCAGCGTTGCTGCGTTAGATGAGCAGTTCTTC.

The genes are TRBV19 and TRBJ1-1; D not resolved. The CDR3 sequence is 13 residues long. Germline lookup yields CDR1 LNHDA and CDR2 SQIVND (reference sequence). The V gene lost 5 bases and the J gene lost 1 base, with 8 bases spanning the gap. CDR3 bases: TGTGCCAGTAGTGCCATTGGGAACACTGAAGCTTTCTTT. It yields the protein CASSAIGNTEAFF.

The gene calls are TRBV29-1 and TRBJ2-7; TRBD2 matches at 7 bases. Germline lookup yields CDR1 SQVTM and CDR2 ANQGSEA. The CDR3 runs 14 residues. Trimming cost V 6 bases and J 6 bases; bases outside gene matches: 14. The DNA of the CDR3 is TGCAGCGTCGTGGGGGGGTTAACCTCGGGCGAGCAGTACTTC. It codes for CSVVGGLTSGEQYF.

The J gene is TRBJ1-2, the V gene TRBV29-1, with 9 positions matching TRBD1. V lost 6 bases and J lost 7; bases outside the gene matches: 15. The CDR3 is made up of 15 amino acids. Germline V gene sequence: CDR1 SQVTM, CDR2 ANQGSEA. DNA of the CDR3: TGCAGCGTCCAGAACCCCCTGGGACAGGGTGGTGGCTACACCTTC. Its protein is CSVQNPLGQGGGYTF.

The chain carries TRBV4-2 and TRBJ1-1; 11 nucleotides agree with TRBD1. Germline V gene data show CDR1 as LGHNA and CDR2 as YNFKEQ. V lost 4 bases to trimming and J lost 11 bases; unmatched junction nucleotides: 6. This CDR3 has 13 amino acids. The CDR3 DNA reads TGTGCCAGCAGCCCAGGGGACAGGGGGAAGGCTTTCTTT. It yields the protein CASSPGDRGKAFF.

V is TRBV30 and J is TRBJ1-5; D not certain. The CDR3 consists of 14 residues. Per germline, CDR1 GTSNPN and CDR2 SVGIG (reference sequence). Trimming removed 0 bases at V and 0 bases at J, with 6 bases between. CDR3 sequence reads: CAWSVVASNQPQHF. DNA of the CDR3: TGTGCCTGGAGTGTAGTGGCTAGCAATCAGCCCCAGCATTTT.

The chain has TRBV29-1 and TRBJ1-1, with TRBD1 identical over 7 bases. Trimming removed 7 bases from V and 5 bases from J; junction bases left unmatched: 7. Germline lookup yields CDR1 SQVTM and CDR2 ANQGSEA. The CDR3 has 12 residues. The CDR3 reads CSADRAGTEAFF. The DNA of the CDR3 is TGCAGCGCCGACAGGGCAGGAACTGAAGCTTTCTTT.

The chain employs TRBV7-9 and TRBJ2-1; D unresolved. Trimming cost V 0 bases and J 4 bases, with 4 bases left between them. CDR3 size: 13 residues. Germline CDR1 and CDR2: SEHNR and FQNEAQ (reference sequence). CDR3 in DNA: TGTGCCAGCAGCTTAGCAAGGTACAATGAGCAGTTCTTC. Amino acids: CASSLARYNEQFF.

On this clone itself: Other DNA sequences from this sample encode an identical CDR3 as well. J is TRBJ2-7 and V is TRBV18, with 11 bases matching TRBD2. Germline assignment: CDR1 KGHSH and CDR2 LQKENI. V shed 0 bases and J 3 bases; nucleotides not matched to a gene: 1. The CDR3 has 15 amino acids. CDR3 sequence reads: CASSPPGLADYEQYF. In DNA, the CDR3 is TGTGCCAGCTCACCACCGGGACTAGCGGACTACGAGCAGTACTTC.

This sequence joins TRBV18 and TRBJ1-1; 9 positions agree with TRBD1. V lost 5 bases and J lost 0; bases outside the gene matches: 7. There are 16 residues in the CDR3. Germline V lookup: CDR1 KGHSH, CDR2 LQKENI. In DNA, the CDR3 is TGTGCCAGCTCATGGGGACAGGGATTTATGAACACTGAAGCTTTCTTT. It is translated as CASSWGQGFMNTEAFF.

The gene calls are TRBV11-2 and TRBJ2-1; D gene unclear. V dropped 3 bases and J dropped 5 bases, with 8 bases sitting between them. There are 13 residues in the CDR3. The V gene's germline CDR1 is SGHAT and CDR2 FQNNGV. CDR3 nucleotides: TGTGCCAGCAGCTTCGTGGGGAACAATGAGCAGTTCTTC. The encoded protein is CASSFVGNNEQFF.

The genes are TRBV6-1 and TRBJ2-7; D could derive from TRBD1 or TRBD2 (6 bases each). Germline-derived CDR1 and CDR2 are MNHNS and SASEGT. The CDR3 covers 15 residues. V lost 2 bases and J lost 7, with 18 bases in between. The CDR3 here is CASSESGPGEVEQYF. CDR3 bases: TGTGCCAGCAGTGAATCCGGGCCAGGGGAGGTTGAGCAGTACTTC.

The CDR3 nucleotides are TGCAGTGCTACTCGGAGTGAGACCCAGTACTTC. It specifies CSATRSETQYF. The chain recombines TRBV20-1 with TRBJ2-5; D not resolved. This CDR3 spans 11 amino acids. Trimming left V 4 bases short and J 5 bases short, with 8 bases between. Germline V gene lookup returns CDR1 DFQATT and CDR2 SNEGSKA (reference sequence).